This T cell receptor beta chain was sequenced in a study of cytomegalovirus exposure and HLA in healthy donors. Whole-study context: An early data release held some 89 million unique TCRs from HLA-typed donors. Falling in the Caucasian-associated ancestry cluster were roughly 86% of around 370 genotyped donors.

Amplification used 60 Vbeta primers and 13 Jbeta primers. Assay: immunoSEQ multiplex PCR; the TCRdb copy retains only in-frame clones and omits some. The data contain about 130,000 clones, 75% to 85% of them singletons. The TCR was taken from a man between 25 and 39 years old in good health and CMV-seropositive. Sample: PBMCs.

The CDR3 region is CAWSEERPYPYNEQFF. CDR3 nucleotides: TGTGCCTGGAGTGAGGAGCGTCCCTACCCCTACAATGAGCAGTTCTTC. The chain links TRBV30 to TRBJ2-1; no firm D call. Germline assignment: CDR1 GTSNPN and CDR2 SVGIG (reference sequence). Trimming removed 1 base at V and 2 bases at J, with 15 bases between. The CDR3 has 16 amino acids. The variable domain in full, with the rest retrieved from reference TRBV30 and TRBJ2-1, is SQTIHQWPATLVQPVGSPLSLECTVEGTSNPNLYWYRQAAGRGLQLLFYSVGIGQISSEVPQNLSASRPQDRQFILSSKKLLLSDSGFYLCAWSEERPYPYNEQFFGPGTRLTVL.